Listed below are T cell receptor beta chains from one sample, sequenced in a study of T cells in Graves' hyperthyroidism and ophthalmopathy. A single record per CDR3 protein comes from TCRdb applying MiXCR to the multiplex PCR reads. The table includes a few hundred thousand distinct CDR3 sequences, about a sixth detected once. The sample consisted of blood. The receptor set was obtained from a woman in her 30s with Graves' hyperthyroidism. CDR3s include the opening cysteine and the closing phenylalanine or tryptophan. Each record gives: D gene, CDR3 length, V gene, J gene, clone size, CDR3 protein, CDR3 DNA. D genes are given only for firm matches. Only some rows state a clone size, as once, few, many or a class for expanded clones.

.	11	TRBV11-2	TRBJ1-1	many	CASSLEYEAFF	TGTGCCAGCAGCTTAGAGTATGAAGCTTTCTTT
TRBD2	20	TRBV6-6	TRBJ2-3	few	CASSYSLPGLAGRGTDTQYF	TGTGCCAGCAGTTACTCCCTCCCGGGACTAGCGGGAAGAGGCACAGATACGCAGTATTTT
.	15	TRBV10-1	TRBJ2-3	few	CASSESPSGTDTQYF	TGCGCCAGCAGTGAGTCTCCGAGCGGCACAGATACGCAGTATTTT
.	14	TRBV6-2/TRBV6-3	TRBJ2-7	.	CASTHPDSGSEQYF	TGTGCCAGCACCCACCCGGACAGTGGGAGTGAGCAGTACTTC
.	13	TRBV28	TRBJ1-2	many	CASSFRGTYGYTF	TGTGCCAGCAGTTTTAGGGGGACCTATGGCTACACCTTC
TRBD2	15	TRBV6-5	TRBJ2-1	many	CASSYSVGRYNEQFF	TGTGCCAGCAGTTACTCGGTCGGGAGGTACAATGAGCAGTTCTTC
TRBD2	18	TRBV28	TRBJ2-3	.	CASSPGLAGGAVADTQYF	TGTGCCAGCAGTCCCGGACTAGCGGGAGGTGCCGTTGCAGATACGCAGTATTTT
.	14	TRBV20-1	TRBJ2-1	many	CSARLREQSNEQFF	TGCAGTGCTAGACTCCGGGAGCAGAGCAATGAGCAGTTCTTC
.	15	TRBV19	TRBJ1-5	many	CASTLGHLPNQPQHF	TGTGCCAGTACCCTGGGACACCTCCCCAATCAGCCCCAGCATTTT
.	15	TRBV28	TRBJ1-5	many	CASRRASVSNQPQHF	TGTGCCAGCAGGAGGGCCTCCGTGAGCAATCAGCCCCAGCATTTT
TRBD2	15	TRBV15	TRBJ2-7	.	CATSTRLAGVYEQYF	TGTGCCACCAGCACTCGACTAGCGGGAGTGTACGAGCAGTACTTC
.	15	TRBV4-1	TRBJ1-5	few	CASRLGQFSNQPQHF	TGCGCCAGCAGACTAGGACAGTTTAGCAATCAGCCCCAGCATTTT
TRBD2	16	TRBV7-2	TRBJ2-5	many	CASSFPPAGVLETQYF	TGTGCCAGCAGCTTCCCCCCAGCGGGAGTGTTAGAGACCCAGTACTTC
.	17	TRBV3-1	TRBJ2-2	many	CASSQPLGTGFTGELFF	TGTGCCAGCAGCCAACCCCTCGGGACTGGGTTCACCGGGGAGCTGTTTTTT